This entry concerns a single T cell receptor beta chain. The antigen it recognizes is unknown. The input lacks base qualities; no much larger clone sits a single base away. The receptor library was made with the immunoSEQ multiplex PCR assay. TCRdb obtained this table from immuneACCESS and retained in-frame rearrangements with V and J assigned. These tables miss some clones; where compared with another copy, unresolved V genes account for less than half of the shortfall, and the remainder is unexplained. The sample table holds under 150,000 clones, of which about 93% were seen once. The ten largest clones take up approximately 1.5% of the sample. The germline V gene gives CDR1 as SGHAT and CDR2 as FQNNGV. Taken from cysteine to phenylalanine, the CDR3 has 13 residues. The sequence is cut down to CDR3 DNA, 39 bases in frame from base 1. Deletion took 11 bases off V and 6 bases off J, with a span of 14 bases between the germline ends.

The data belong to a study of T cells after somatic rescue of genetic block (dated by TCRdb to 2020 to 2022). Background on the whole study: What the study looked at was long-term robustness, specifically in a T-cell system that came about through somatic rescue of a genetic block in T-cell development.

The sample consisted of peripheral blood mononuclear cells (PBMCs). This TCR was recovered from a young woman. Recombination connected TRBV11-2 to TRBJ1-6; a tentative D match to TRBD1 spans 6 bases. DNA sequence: TGTGCCGCCAAAAGACAGGCTAATTCACCCCTCCACTTT. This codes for CAAKRQANSPLHF. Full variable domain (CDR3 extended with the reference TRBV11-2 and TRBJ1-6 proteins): EAGVAQSPRYKIIEKRQSVAFWCNPISGHATLYWYQQILGQGPKLLIQFQNNGVVDDSQLPKDRFSAERLKGVDSTLKIQPAKLEDSAVYLCAAKRQANSPLHFGNGTRLTVT.